This passage covers 26 T cell receptor beta chains from one sample sequenced in a study. TCRdb re-derived calls from the RT-PCR reads in MiXCR, one entry per CDR3 protein. The sample includes hundreds of thousands of distinct CDR3 sequences, approximately 14% of them seen just once. The sequenced sample was memory CD4+ T cells from blood. These receptors came from a female donor in good health, serving as a healthy control.

The rearrangement links TRBV10-3 to TRBJ2-5; 7 nucleotides line up with TRBD2. The CDR3 is 13 residues long. J lost 3 bases, V lost 6 bases, and 4 bases had no gene match. The germline V gene encodes CDR1 ENHRY and CDR2 SYGVKD. For the CDR3, the DNA is TGTGCCATCAGCGGCGGACTAGAAGAGACCCAGTACTTC. Protein: CAISGGLEETQYF.

This clonotype has a handful of counts. The gene calls are TRBV6-1 and TRBJ1-2, with TRBD1 matching over 7 bases. V shed 7 bases and J 5 bases; nucleotides not matched to a gene: 13. Germline V gives CDR1 MNHNS, CDR2 SASEGT. The CDR3 length is 15 residues. The CDR3 spells CASIPGSDREYGYTF. The CDR3 DNA is TGTGCCAGCATCCCTGGTAGTGACAGGGAGTATGGCTACACCTTC.

This clonotype occurred many times. V gene TRBV29-1 combines with J gene TRBJ2-1; TRBD1 is a possible D gene (6 bases). In germline, CDR1 is SQVTM, CDR2 ANQGSEA. V was pared by 6 bases and J by 7 bases, with 16 bases between. The CDR3 runs 13 residues. CDR3 amino acids: CSVGQGPLNEQFF. DNA of the CDR3: TGCAGCGTGGGGCAGGGGCCTTTGAATGAGCAGTTCTTC.

The chain couples TRBV10-1 to TRBJ2-2; no clear D gene. The CDR3 consists of 14 residues. V was cut by 6 bases and J by 5 bases, with 13 bases left in between. Germline values: CDR1 WNHNN, CDR2 SYGVQD (reference sequence). DNA of the CDR3: TGCGCCAGCAGGGTAGACCTCGGAACCGGGGAGCTGTTTTTT. It is translated as CASRVDLGTGELFF.

Ten or more counts support this clonotype. The gene calls are TRBV20-1 and TRBJ1-3; TRBD1 is a possible D gene (5 bases). Germline CDR1 reads DFQATT; CDR2 reads SNEGSKA (reference sequence). V shed 6 bases and J shed 0 bases, with 15 bases lying between them. The CDR3 has 15 amino acids. The CDR3 nucleotides read TGCAGTGCCCGGGACGCCTCCGGCTCTGGAAACACCATATATTTT. Its translation is CSARDASGSGNTIYF.

The V gene is TRBV7-2, the J gene TRBJ2-1; D possibly corresponds to TRBD1 (6 bases). Germline CDR1 and CDR2: SGHTA and FQGNSA. CDR3 length: 15 residues. Trimming took 1 base from V and 5 from J, leaving 12 bases between them. The CDR3 reads CASSLGQVGNNEQFF. The CDR3 DNA sequence: TGTGCCAGCAGCTTAGGACAGGTTGGGAACAATGAGCAGTTCTTC.

In its sample, this clonotype was seen many times. V is TRBV20-1 and J is TRBJ2-7; D might be TRBD2 (6 bases). Germline V gene lookup returns CDR1 DFQATT and CDR2 SNEGSKA (reference sequence). The CDR3 consists of 13 residues. V was clipped by 6 bases and J by 5 bases, with 17 bases between them. CDR3 nucleotides: TGCAGTGCGAGGGACTTCGTGATCGACGAGCAGTACTTC. Its translation is CSARDFVIDEQYF.

This clonotype appeared a few times. This chain uses TRBV12-3 or TRBV12-4 with TRBJ2-2; D gene uncertain. The CDR3 runs 14 residues. V was trimmed by 3 bases and J by 0 bases, leaving 5 bases between them. The CDR3 nucleotides are TGTGCCAGCAGTTTTTCTTCGAACACCGGGGAGCTGTTTTTT. Its translation is CASSFSSNTGELFF.

The chain recombines TRBV5-1 with TRBJ1-1; D possibly corresponds to TRBD1 (5 bases). This CDR3 comprises 14 residues. The V end lost 4 bases, the J end lost 2 bases, and 12 bases lay between the germline ends. The germline gives CDR1 SGHRS, CDR2 YFSETQ. The CDR3 here is CASSPTTANTEAFF. The CDR3 DNA follows: TGCGCCAGCAGCCCGACGACAGCAAACACTGAAGCTTTCTTT.

This clonotype was counted at least ten times. Written as DNA, the CDR3 is TGCGCCAGCAGCCCGACGGGACAGACTAATTCACCCCTCCACTTT. Its translation: CASSPTGQTNSPLHF. The genes are TRBV5-1 and TRBJ1-6, with 7 nucleotides matching TRBD1. The CDR3 covers 15 residues. The V segment lost 4 bases and the J segment 6 bases; nucleotides outside the gene matches: 7. CDR1 is SGHRS, CDR2 YFSETQ, per germline.

This clonotype was recorded at least ten times. V gene TRBV12-3 or TRBV12-4 combines with J gene TRBJ1-3, with D unclear. This CDR3 is 14 amino acids long. V lost 2 bases to trimming and J lost 2 bases, with 7 bases between them. As DNA, the CDR3 is TGTGCCAGCAGTTTACTGGGCCCTGGAAACACCATATATTTT. Its protein product is CASSLLGPGNTIYF.

This clonotype has more than one count but fewer than ten. The J gene is TRBJ1-2, the V gene TRBV6-1, with 12 bases lining up with TRBD1. Germline lookup yields CDR1 MNHNS and CDR2 SASEGT. The CDR3 totals 17 residues. Trimming took 4 bases from V and 4 from J; bases not matched to a gene: 10. The DNA for the CDR3 is TGTGCCAGCAGTGGCCCCGGGACAGGGGGCATAGGCTATGGCTACACCTTC. Translating it yields CASSGPGTGGIGYGYTF.

There are many counts of this clonotype. V is TRBV5-5 and J is TRBJ2-1; no firm D call. Germline V gives CDR1 SGHKS, CDR2 YYEKEE (reference sequence). V lost 1 base and J 8 bases, leaving 13 bases between the germline ends. The CDR3 spans 14 residues. CDR3: CASSLLPYGDEQFF. The CDR3 region has the DNA TGTGCCAGCAGCTTGTTGCCCTATGGCGATGAGCAGTTCTTC.

The chain joins TRBV7-2 to TRBJ1-6; 11 bases are shared with TRBD1. Germline CDR1 is SGHTA and CDR2 is FQGNSA. The CDR3 totals 14 residues. Trimming removed 7 bases from V and 8 bases from J; junction bases left unmatched: 4. CDR3 protein: CASKRDRGYSPLHF. CDR3 DNA sequence: TGTGCCAGCAAGAGGGACAGGGGGTATTCACCCCTCCACTTT.

The V and J genes are TRBV3-1 and TRBJ1-4; D is unclear. V was trimmed by 2 bases and J by 4 bases, leaving 5 bases between them. CDR1 LGHDT and CDR2 YNNKEL come from the germline V gene (reference sequence). The CDR3 is made up of 13 amino acids. The CDR3 coding sequence is TGTGCCAGCAGCCAATATCTTAATGAAAAACTGTTTTTT. As protein: CASSQYLNEKLFF.

In its sample, this clonotype was seen a few times. This chain uses TRBV7-8 with TRBJ2-1; 7 bases match TRBD2. The CDR3 runs to 11 residues. Germline trimming cut 0 bases from V and 14 bases from J; bases unmatched to any gene: 1. Germline CDR1 reads SGHVS; CDR2 reads FQNEAQ. DNA of the CDR3: TGTGCCAGCAGCTTAGCGGGAGGGGAGTTCTTC. This translates into CASSLAGGEFF.

This chain uses TRBV5-1 with TRBJ1-6; a possible D gene is TRBD1 (5 bases). The V end was cut by 7 bases, the J end by 10 bases, with 24 bases between. CDR3 length: 16 amino acids. CDR1 is SGHRS and CDR2 is YFSETQ in the germline V gene. The CDR3 region has the DNA TGCGCCAGCCGTCGCTCCGGGACGGACTTACAGTCACCCCTCCACTTT. Its translation: CASRRSGTDLQSPLHF.

A remark on this clonotype: The junction does not match germline at one end; this may be a read error. J is TRBJ1-1 and V is TRBV5-1, with a tentative D call TRBD1 (5 bases). The CDR3 totals 16 residues. Germline V gene sequence: CDR1 SGHRS, CDR2 YFSETQ. CDR3 sequence: CASSLAGQGSGTEALF. The CDR3 DNA reads TGCGCCAGCAGCTTGGCAGGGCAGGGATCCGGTACTGAAGCTCTCTTT.

For the CDR3, the DNA is TGCGCCAGCAGCCAAAAGGGACATCGAAACACCATATATTTT. Translating it yields CASSQKGHRNTIYF. The J gene is TRBJ1-3, the V gene TRBV4-3; perhaps TRBD1 as D (6 bases). Germline V CDR1 and CDR2: LGHNA, YSLEER. Trimming left V 2 bases short and J 5 bases short, with 10 bases between. CDR3 length: 14 residues.

This clonotype was seen at least ten times. V usage is TRBV6-2 or TRBV6-3 and J usage is TRBJ2-3; D perhaps matches TRBD1 (6 bases). CDR3 length: 18 amino acids. The V gene's germline CDR1 is MNHEY and CDR2 SVGEGT. Trimming shortened V by 7 bases and J by 7 bases, and 30 bases separated the two germline ends. CDR3 sequence: CASTPNPGALFYINTQYF. The DNA for the CDR3 is TGTGCCAGCACCCCCAACCCAGGGGCACTCTTCTACATCAATACGCAGTATTTT.

This clonotype was recorded many times. The V call is TRBV7-3, the J call TRBJ2-7; TRBD1 matches 9 bases. Germline trimming cut 1 base from V and 9 bases from J; bases unmatched to any gene: 7. Germline CDR1 reads SGHTA; CDR2 reads FQGTGA. The CDR3 has 14 residues. The CDR3 loop reads CASSLIPDRGSQYF. In DNA, the CDR3 is TGTGCCAGCAGCTTAATCCCGGACAGGGGCTCGCAGTACTTC.

The chain is built from TRBV5-6 and TRBJ2-7, with TRBD1 as a possible D gene (6 bases). V gave up 4 bases and J gave up 2 bases, with 10 bases separating them. Germline CDR1 is SGHDT and CDR2 is YYEEEE. The CDR3 extends over 13 amino acids. CDR3 in DNA: TGTGCCAGCAGCCGGACAGATACCTACGAGCAGTACTTC. Translating it yields CASSRTDTYEQYF.

This chain joins TRBV5-1 and TRBJ2-2; TRBD1 might be the D (6 bases). From germline, CDR1 is SGHRS and CDR2 YFSETQ. This CDR3 has 13 residues. Deletions cut 5 bases from V and 7 bases from J, with 12 bases between. As DNA, the CDR3 is TGCGCCAGCAGTCACAGGGATAACGGGGAGCTGTTTTTT. Its protein product is CASSHRDNGELFF.

This clonotype was picked up many times. The chain combines TRBV27 with TRBJ2-7; D possibly corresponds to TRBD1 (5 bases). The CDR3 is 13 amino acids. CDR1 and CDR2 (germline): MNHEY, SMNVEV (reference sequence). V was clipped by 6 bases and J by 3 bases, with 12 bases between them. CDR3 protein: CASSLETGYEQYF. The CDR3 coding sequence is TGTGCCAGCAGCCTAGAAACAGGCTACGAGCAGTACTTC.

The genes are TRBV3-1 and TRBJ1-2; D perhaps matches TRBD1 (6 bases). CDR1 is LGHDT and CDR2 is YNNKEL in the germline V gene (reference sequence). V gave up 1 base and J gave up 4 bases, with 13 bases separating them. There are 15 residues in the CDR3. CDR3: CASSQGEWDTYGYTF. DNA for the CDR3: TGTGCCAGCAGCCAAGGGGAATGGGACACCTATGGCTACACCTTC.

The rearrangement links TRBV24-1 to TRBJ2-2, with 9 bases fitting TRBD2. The germline gives CDR1 KGHDR, CDR2 SFDVKD. Germline trimming cut 8 bases from V and 5 bases from J; bases unmatched to any gene: 5. The CDR3 contains 14 residues. CDR3 sequence (DNA): TGTGCCACCACCGGGGCGGGAGGGACCGGGGAGCTGTTTTTT. It is translated as CATTGAGGTGELFF.